The next 32 T cell receptor beta chains were all read from a single sample in a study of T-cell reconstitution after alpha-beta-depleted transplantation in children. Library preparation (for TCRbeta) was performed with unique molecular identifiers. A single record per CDR3 protein comes from TCRdb applying MiXCR to the PCR reads. The repertoire has about 3,300 distinct CDR3 sequences, about a fifth of them found once; the top ten carry around 25%. The specimen comprised PBMCs, mostly from graft donor cells, sampled 60 days after TCRalphabeta/CD19-depleted stem cell transplant. All receptors come from a male patient aged 2 to 9 who had a stem cell transplant for acute lymphoblastic leukemia, so the T cells may come from the graft donor.

Ten or more counts support this clonotype. V and J are TRBV5-6 and TRBJ1-1; unclear D gene. Trimming stripped 5 bases from V and 2 bases from J, with 19 bases between. The CDR3 has 16 residues. Germline V gene sequence: CDR1 SGHDT, CDR2 YYEEEE. The CDR3 region has the DNA TGTGCCAGCAGTACTTTGGGCCTGGTGGGTAACACTGAAGCTTTCTTT. Its protein is CASSTLGLVGNTEAFF.

This clonotype was recorded many times. The CDR3 DNA reads TGTGCCAGCAGTACAGGGTATCGAAGCAATCAGCCCCAGCATTTT. Translation gives CASSTGYRSNQPQHF. This chain links TRBV28 with TRBJ1-5; maybe TRBD1 (6 bases). V was clipped by 5 bases and J by 1 base, with 12 bases between them. CDR3 length: 15 residues. In germline, CDR1 is MDHEN, CDR2 SYDVKM.

A note on this clonotype: A read error is possible here, since a much larger clone lies one base away. The chain carries TRBV28 and TRBJ1-2; D is ambiguous. Germline loops: CDR1 MDHEN, CDR2 SYDVKM. Trimming stripped 5 bases from V and 7 bases from J, with 11 bases between. The CDR3 length is 12 residues. CDR3 sequence (DNA): TGTGCCAGCAGTCCTCCCCGGCGTGGCTACACCTTC. Encoded protein: CASSPPRRGYTF.

This clonotype was observed at least ten times. The chain uses TRBV5-6 and TRBJ1-2; TRBD1 might be the D (6 bases). The CDR3 spans 13 residues. The V gene's germline CDR1 is SGHDT and CDR2 YYEEEE. The V end was cut by 3 bases, the J end by 6 bases, with 12 bases between. The CDR3, as DNA: TGTGCCAGCAGCTCGACGGGGGGCGATGGCTACACCTTC. Its translation: CASSSTGGDGYTF.

This clonotype was counted many times. The DNA for the CDR3 is TGTGCCAGCAGCTTTTCTGGGGCCAACGTCCTGACTTTC. Its protein is CASSFSGANVLTF. This chain connects TRBV7-9 to TRBJ2-6; D gene unclear. The CDR3 runs 13 residues. V lost 3 bases and J lost 1, with 1 base in between. CDR1 and CDR2 from the germline V gene are SEHNR and FQNEAQ (reference sequence).

For this clonotype: A read error may explain this, as a much larger clone is one base away. The chain recombines TRBV28 with TRBJ2-1; D is uncertain. This CDR3 is built from 11 residues. The germline gives CDR1 MDHEN, CDR2 SYDVKM. The ends were cut back, 5 bases at V and 8 bases at J, with 7 bases in the middle. The CDR3 is CASSPHDEQFF. The CDR3 DNA is TGTGCCAGCAGTCCCCATGATGAGCAGTTCTTC.

This clonotype is categorized as medium-sized (0.01 to 0.1%). The rearrangement joins TRBV15 to TRBJ2-1; no reliable D call. CDR3 size: 15 residues. V lost 0 bases, J lost 1 base, and 7 bases lay in between. Germline V gives CDR1 LNHNV, CDR2 YYDKDF (reference sequence). The DNA for the CDR3 is TGTGCCACCAGCAGAGATCGCTTTTCCTACAATGAGCAGTTCTTC. This encodes CATSRDRFSYNEQFF.

At least ten counts were recorded for this clonotype. V and J are TRBV6-2 or TRBV6-3 and TRBJ2-4; D gene ambiguous. The CDR3 runs to 12 residues. Trimming shortened V by 5 bases and J by 7 bases, and 9 bases separated the two germline ends. Per germline, CDR1 MNHEY and CDR2 SVGEGT. The CDR3 reads CASSPLGNIQYF. CDR3 nucleotide sequence: TGTGCCAGCAGTCCATTGGGGAACATTCAGTACTTC.

In its sample, this clonotype is large. J is TRBJ2-3 and V is TRBV20-1; 8 nucleotides align to TRBD1. The germline V gene encodes CDR1 DFQATT and CDR2 SNEGSKA (reference sequence). V gave up 1 base and J gave up 2 bases; unmatched junction bases: 2. The CDR3 sequence is 14 residues long. CDR3 nucleotide sequence: TGCAGTGCTAGAGTACAGGGGGACACAGATACGCAGTATTTT. Encoded protein: CSARVQGDTDTQYF.

The chain recombines TRBV5-1 with TRBJ2-5; D unclear. This CDR3 contains 13 residues. Trimming took off 0 bases at V and 10 bases at J, with 13 bases between the two ends. Germline V gene sequence: CDR1 SGHRS, CDR2 YFSETQ. CDR3 in amino acids: CASSLEGSANQYF. In nucleotides, the CDR3 is TGCGCCAGCAGCTTGGAAGGCAGCGCAAACCAGTACTTC.

This clonotype was recorded at least ten times. V and J are TRBV7-9 and TRBJ1-2; TRBD1 matches 8 bases. This CDR3 contains 17 residues. Germline assignment: CDR1 SEHNR and CDR2 FQNEAQ (reference sequence). After removal of 3 bases from V and 1 base from J, the junction contained 10 bases not matched to a gene. Here the CDR3 reads CASSLDRRQGINYGYTF. In DNA, the CDR3 is TGTGCCAGCAGCTTGGACCGCAGACAGGGGATTAACTATGGCTACACCTTC. The full variable domain, completed using reference TRBV7-9 and TRBJ1-2, is DTGVSQNPRHKITKRGQNVTFRCDPISEHNRLYWYRQTLGQGPEFLTYFQNEAQLEKSRLLSDRFSAERPKGSFSTLEIQRTEQGDSAMYLCASSLDRRQGINYGYTFGSGTRLTVV.

This clonotype was recorded at least ten times. The rearrangement joins TRBV28 to TRBJ2-5; D is unresolved. The V and J ends lost 6 bases and 1 base respectively, with 6 bases between them. Per germline, CDR1 MDHEN and CDR2 SYDVKM. CDR3 length equals 12 residues. In DNA, the CDR3 is TGTGCCAGCAGCTCGGGCCAAGAGACCCAGTACTTC. Translated, it gives CASSSGQETQYF.

This clonotype occurred many times. The chain joins TRBV19 to TRBJ1-1; D may be TRBD1 (6 bases). Trimming removed 3 bases from V and 4 bases from J, with 12 bases in between. In germline, CDR1 is LNHDA, CDR2 SQIVND (reference sequence). The CDR3 runs to 14 residues. In nucleotides, the CDR3 is TGTGCCAGTAGTATGGGAGGACAGAGCACTGAAGCTTTCTTT. This translates into CASSMGGQSTEAFF.

This clonotype was recorded at least ten times. This chain connects TRBV29-1 to TRBJ2-1, with D possibly TRBD2 on 5 matching bases. Trimming took off 3 bases at V and 8 bases at J, with 14 bases between the two ends. The CDR3 length is 13 residues. Germline V gives CDR1 SQVTM, CDR2 ANQGSEA. This CDR3 reads CSVERAPWDEQFF. CDR3 coding DNA: TGCAGCGTTGAGCGGGCCCCTTGGGATGAGCAGTTCTTC.

By proportion, this clonotype is medium-sized. The chain is built from TRBV20-1 and TRBJ2-3, with 10 bases fitting TRBD2. V was pared by 1 base and J by 6 bases, with 16 bases of the junction left unmatched. The CDR3 sequence is 18 residues long. CDR1 and CDR2 from the germline V gene are DFQATT and SNEGSKA (reference sequence). The CDR3 DNA is TGCAGTGCTAGAGCTCTGATCGGAGGAGCGGGAGGGCCGGATACGCAGTATTTT. Protein sequence: CSARALIGGAGGPDTQYF.

At least ten counts were recorded for this clonotype. V usage is TRBV9 and J usage is TRBJ2-3, with D tentatively TRBD2 (5 bases). Germline CDR1 is SGDLS and CDR2 is YYNGEE. This CDR3 is 14 amino acids long. Trimming removed 0 bases at V and 3 bases at J, with 8 bases between. CDR3 region: CASSVVSGTDTQYF. The CDR3 DNA reads as TGTGCCAGCAGCGTAGTCAGCGGTACAGATACGCAGTATTTT. Full variable domain (missing parts from reference TRBV9 and TRBJ2-3): DSGVTQTPKHLITATGQRVTLRCSPRSGDLSVYWYQQSLDQGLQFLIQYYNGEERAKGNILERFSAQQFPDLHSELNLSSLELGDSALYFCASSVVSGTDTQYFGPGTRLTVL.

By share, this clonotype ranks as medium-sized. The rearrangement uses TRBV9 and TRBJ2-5; D perhaps matches TRBD1 (6 bases). The CDR3 runs 17 residues. Germline CDR1 and CDR2: SGDLS and YYNGEE. V was clipped by 3 bases and J by 5 bases, with 23 bases between them. The CDR3 DNA reads as TGTGCCAGCAGCGGAGACCTCGTGCCGGGACAATGGGAGACCCAGTACTTC. It codes for CASSGDLVPGQWETQYF.

By sample fraction, this clonotype is medium-sized. The gene calls are TRBV5-1 and TRBJ2-5, with D perhaps TRBD1 (6 bases). CDR3 length: 13 amino acids. V lost 6 bases and J 2 bases, leaving 11 bases between the germline ends. CDR1 is SGHRS, CDR2 YFSETQ, per germline. The CDR3 DNA is TGCGCCAGCAACAGCGGACAGCAAGAGACCCAGTACTTC. Amino acids: CASNSGQQETQYF.

The table lists this clonotype with many counts. This chain joins TRBV11-1 and TRBJ2-1; TRBD2 matches 12 bases. The CDR3 spans 21 residues. The ends lost 8 bases at V and 0 bases at J; junction bases unmatched: 20. The germline CDR1 and CDR2 sequences are SGHAT and FQDESV (reference sequence). This chain's CDR3 is CASSGPGLGLAGYGSYNEQFF. The CDR3 DNA sequence: TGTGCCAGCTCCGGCCCGGGACTAGGACTAGCGGGGTACGGCTCCTACAATGAGCAGTTCTTC.

V and J are TRBV3-1 and TRBJ2-1; D is perhaps TRBD2 (7 bases). V lost 10 bases to trimming and J lost 4 bases, with 26 bases between them. Looked up from germline, CDR1 is LGHDT and CDR2 is YNNKEL (reference sequence). The CDR3 has 17 residues. CDR3 sequence (DNA): TGTGCCACCACCCAAGATGTGAGGCGGGGGCAGTACAATGAGCAGTTCTTC. It yields the protein CATTQDVRRGQYNEQFF.

This chain uses TRBV5-1 with TRBJ1-1; 8 bases agree with TRBD1. This CDR3 is 14 amino acids long. Losses at the gene ends were 4 bases for V and 3 bases for J; bases not matched to a gene: 5. Germline CDR1 is SGHRS and CDR2 is YFSETQ. The CDR3 nucleotides read TGCGCCAGCAGCGTCGACAGGGGAGACACTGAAGCTTTCTTT. Translated, it gives CASSVDRGDTEAFF. The full variable domain, rest sourced from reference TRBV5-1 and TRBJ1-1, is KAGVTQTPRYLIKTRGQQVTLSCSPISGHRSVSWYQQTPGQGLQFLFEYFSETQRNKGNFPGRFSGRQFSNSRSEMNVSTLELGDSALYLCASSVDRGDTEAFFGQGTRLTVV.

This clonotype ranks as medium-sized. The rearrangement uses TRBV28 and TRBJ2-7; 11 bases map to TRBD2. With 4 bases clipped from V and 1 base from J, the junction kept 3 bases outside the gene matches. The CDR3 is 15 amino acids. Germline values: CDR1 MDHEN, CDR2 SYDVKM. Here the CDR3 DNA reads TGTGCCAGCAGTTCCGGGACTAGCGGTTCCTACGAGCAGTACTTC. Protein product: CASSSGTSGSYEQYF.

This clonotype is medium-sized. The chain joins TRBV27 to TRBJ2-3, with a possible D match to TRBD1 (5 bases). The CDR3 loop spans 16 amino acids. Germline CDR1 and CDR2: MNHEY and SMNVEV (reference sequence). The V gene lost 5 bases and the J gene lost 0 bases, with 15 bases spanning the gap. The CDR3 loop is CASSHHPRVSTDTQYF. The CDR3 nucleotides read TGTGCCAGCAGTCATCACCCCAGGGTGAGCACAGATACGCAGTATTTT.

At least ten counts were recorded for this clonotype. The gene calls are TRBV20-1 and TRBJ2-2, with 11 bases that match TRBD2. The CDR3 is 15 residues long. CDR1 is DFQATT and CDR2 is SNEGSKA in the germline V gene (reference sequence). J gave up 4 bases and V 3 bases, and 4 bases lay outside the gene matches. The CDR3 nucleotides are TGCAGTGCTAGTAAACTAGCGGGAGCCACCGGGGAGCTGTTTTTT. This translates into CSASKLAGATGELFF.

In this sample, this clonotype turned up many times. V and J are TRBV9 and TRBJ2-6; the match to TRBD1 covers 8 bases. Germline V gene sequence: CDR1 SGDLS, CDR2 YYNGEE. The CDR3 length is 22 residues. After removal of 0 bases from V and 0 bases from J, the junction contained 17 bases not matched to a gene. The CDR3 here is CASSVGPPSETTGGSGANVLTF. DNA of the CDR3: TGTGCCAGCAGCGTAGGTCCCCCGTCCGAGACAACAGGGGGCTCTGGGGCCAACGTCCTGACTTTC.

By sample fraction, this clonotype is medium-sized. The gene calls are TRBV13 and TRBJ2-2; TRBD2 matches 12 bases. The CDR3 has 17 residues. V was clipped by 5 bases and J by 10 bases; unmatched bases: 14. The germline V gene has CDR1 PRHDT and CDR2 FYEKMQ (reference sequence). The CDR3, as DNA: TGTGCCAGCAGCCTACTACTAGCGGGAGGCCTGAACGCGGAGCTGTTTTTT. Translating gives CASSLLLAGGLNAELFF.

By sample fraction, this clonotype is medium-sized. CDR3 coding DNA: TGTGCCAGATCGGACAGGGGCCGCTACGAGCAGTACTTC. It translates to CARSDRGRYEQYF. The chain links TRBV25-1 to TRBJ2-7, with 9 bases fitting TRBD1. The V gene end was trimmed by 9 bases and the J gene end by 3 bases; junction bases not matched to a gene: 6. The CDR3 contains 13 residues. The germline V gene has CDR1 MGHDK and CDR2 SYGVNS.

This clonotype was detected ten times or more. The V and J genes are TRBV28 and TRBJ2-1; D gene unclear. Trimming stripped 4 bases from V and 0 bases from J, with 10 bases between. The CDR3 totals 15 residues. Germline CDR1 MDHEN, CDR2 SYDVKM. This CDR3 is CASSSTEVSYNEQFF. The DNA of the CDR3 is TGTGCCAGCAGTTCCACAGAGGTCTCCTACAATGAGCAGTTCTTC. Complete variable domain (other parts from reference TRBV28 and TRBJ2-1): DVKVTQSSRYLVKRTGEKVFLECVQDMDHENMFWYRQDPGLGLRLIYFSYDVKMKEKGDIPEGYSVSREKKERFSLILESASTNQTSMYLCASSSTEVSYNEQFFGPGTRLTVL.

This clonotype appeared many times. The gene calls are TRBV7-4 and TRBJ2-7; 7 bases are a match to TRBD1. The CDR3 contains 17 residues. Trimming took 2 bases from V and 2 from J; bases not matched to a gene: 12. Germline V gene lookup returns CDR1 SGHVT and CDR2 SQSDAQ. The CDR3 bases are TGTGCCAGCAGCTTATTAGAGACAGGGCCCCCTCCCTACGAGCAGTACTTC. It is translated as CASSLLETGPPPYEQYF.

Many counts were recorded for this clonotype. V gene TRBV14 combines with J gene TRBJ1-2; no definite D call. The CDR3 has 13 residues. Germline V gene data show CDR1 as SGHDN and CDR2 as FVKESK. V gave up 0 bases and J gave up 2 bases, with 4 bases separating them. CDR3 sequence: CASSQDANYGYTF. The DNA of the CDR3 is TGTGCCAGCAGCCAAGATGCCAACTATGGCTACACCTTC.

Ten or more counts support this clonotype. The chain links TRBV6-5 to TRBJ2-7, with 9 bases aligning to TRBD1. The ends lost 0 bases at V and 2 bases at J; junction bases unmatched: 5. The length of the CDR3 is 16 residues. CDR1 MNHEY and CDR2 SVGAGI come from the germline V gene. The CDR3 is CASSYSPTGGAYEQYF. CDR3 coding DNA: TGTGCCAGCAGTTACTCCCCGACAGGGGGAGCCTACGAGCAGTACTTC.

This clonotype is deemed large. The rearrangement links TRBV28 to TRBJ2-7; D is possibly TRBD2 (6 bases). V was cut by 2 bases and J by 4 bases, with 9 bases left in between. Germline CDR1 reads MDHEN; CDR2 reads SYDVKM. The CDR3 sequence is 13 residues long. CDR3 sequence reads: CASSLARGYEQYF. DNA of the CDR3: TGTGCCAGCAGTTTAGCTCGGGGGTACGAGCAGTACTTC. The whole variable domain, remainder taken from reference TRBV28 and TRBJ2-7, is DVKVTQSSRYLVKRTGEKVFLECVQDMDHENMFWYRQDPGLGLRLIYFSYDVKMKEKGDIPEGYSVSREKKERFSLILESASTNQTSMYLCASSLARGYEQYFGPGTRLTVT.